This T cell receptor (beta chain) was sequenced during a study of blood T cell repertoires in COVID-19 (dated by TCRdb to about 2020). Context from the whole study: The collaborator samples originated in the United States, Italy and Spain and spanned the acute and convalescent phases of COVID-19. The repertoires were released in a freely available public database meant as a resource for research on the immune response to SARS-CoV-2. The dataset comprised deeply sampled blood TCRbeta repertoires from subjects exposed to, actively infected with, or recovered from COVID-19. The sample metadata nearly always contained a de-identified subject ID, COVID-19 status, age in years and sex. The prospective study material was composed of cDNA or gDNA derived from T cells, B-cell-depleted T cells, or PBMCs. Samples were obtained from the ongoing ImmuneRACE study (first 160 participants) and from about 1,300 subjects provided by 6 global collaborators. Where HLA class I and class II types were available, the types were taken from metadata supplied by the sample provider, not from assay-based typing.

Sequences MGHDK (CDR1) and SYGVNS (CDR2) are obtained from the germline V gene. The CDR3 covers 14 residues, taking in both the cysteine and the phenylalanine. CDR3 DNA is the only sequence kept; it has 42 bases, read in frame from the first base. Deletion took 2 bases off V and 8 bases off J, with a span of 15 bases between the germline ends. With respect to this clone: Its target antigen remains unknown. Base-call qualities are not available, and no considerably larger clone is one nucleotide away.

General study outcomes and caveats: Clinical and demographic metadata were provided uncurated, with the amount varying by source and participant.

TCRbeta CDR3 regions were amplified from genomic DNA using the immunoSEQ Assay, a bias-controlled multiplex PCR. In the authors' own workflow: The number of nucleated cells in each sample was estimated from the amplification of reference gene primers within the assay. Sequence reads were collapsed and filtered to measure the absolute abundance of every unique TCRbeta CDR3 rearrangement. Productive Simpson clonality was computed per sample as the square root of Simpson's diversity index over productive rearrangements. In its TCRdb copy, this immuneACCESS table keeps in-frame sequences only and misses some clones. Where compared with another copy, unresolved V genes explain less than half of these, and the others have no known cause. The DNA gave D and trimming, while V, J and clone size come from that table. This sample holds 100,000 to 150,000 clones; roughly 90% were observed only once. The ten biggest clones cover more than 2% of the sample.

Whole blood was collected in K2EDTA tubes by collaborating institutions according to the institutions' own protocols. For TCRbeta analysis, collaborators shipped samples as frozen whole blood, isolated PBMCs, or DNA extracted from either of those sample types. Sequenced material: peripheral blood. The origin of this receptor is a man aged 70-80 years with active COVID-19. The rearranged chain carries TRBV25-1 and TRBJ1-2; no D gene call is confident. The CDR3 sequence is CASSERARGNGYTF. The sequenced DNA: TGTGCCAGCAGTGAACGGGCCAGAGGGAACGGCTACACCTTC.